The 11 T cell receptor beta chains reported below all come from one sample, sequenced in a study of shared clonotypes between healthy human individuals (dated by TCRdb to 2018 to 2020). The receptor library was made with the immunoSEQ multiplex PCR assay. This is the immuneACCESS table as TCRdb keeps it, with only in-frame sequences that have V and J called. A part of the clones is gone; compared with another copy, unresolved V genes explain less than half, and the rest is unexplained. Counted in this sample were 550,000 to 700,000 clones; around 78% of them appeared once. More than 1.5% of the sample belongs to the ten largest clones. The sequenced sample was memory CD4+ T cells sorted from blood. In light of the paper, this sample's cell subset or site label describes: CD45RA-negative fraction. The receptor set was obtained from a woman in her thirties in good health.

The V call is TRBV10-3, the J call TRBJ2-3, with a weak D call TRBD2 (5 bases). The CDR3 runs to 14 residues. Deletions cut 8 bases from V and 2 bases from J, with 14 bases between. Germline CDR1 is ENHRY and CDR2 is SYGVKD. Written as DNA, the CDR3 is TGTGCCATCGCCGCTAGCCGAGCCACAGATACGCAGTATTTT. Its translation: CAIAASRATDTQYF.

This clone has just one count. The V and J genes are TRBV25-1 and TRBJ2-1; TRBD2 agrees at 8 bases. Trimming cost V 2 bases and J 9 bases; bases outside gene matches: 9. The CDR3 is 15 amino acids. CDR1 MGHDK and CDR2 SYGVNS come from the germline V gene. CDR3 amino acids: CASSETGLGGGEQFF. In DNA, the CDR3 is TGTGCCAGCAGTGAAACGGGACTAGGAGGTGGTGAGCAGTTCTTC.

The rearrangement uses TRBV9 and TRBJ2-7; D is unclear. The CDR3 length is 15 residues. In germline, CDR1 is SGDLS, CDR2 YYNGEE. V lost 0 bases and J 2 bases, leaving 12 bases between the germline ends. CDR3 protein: CASSVEVGHAYEQYF. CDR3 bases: TGTGCCAGCAGCGTAGAAGTGGGCCATGCCTACGAGCAGTACTTC.

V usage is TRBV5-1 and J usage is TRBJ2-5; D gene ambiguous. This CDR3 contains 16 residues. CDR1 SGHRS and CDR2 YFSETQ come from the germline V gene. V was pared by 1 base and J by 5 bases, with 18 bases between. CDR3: CASSLSPAGGLETQYF. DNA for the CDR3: TGCGCCAGCAGCTTGTCCCCGGCAGGTGGCTTGGAGACCCAGTACTTC.

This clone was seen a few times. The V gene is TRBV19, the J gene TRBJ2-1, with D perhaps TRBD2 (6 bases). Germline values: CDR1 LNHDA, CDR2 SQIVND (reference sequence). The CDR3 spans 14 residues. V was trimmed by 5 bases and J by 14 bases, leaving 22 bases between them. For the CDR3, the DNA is TGTGCCAGTAGTCCCCGGGACTTATTCAGGGTAGAGTTCTTC. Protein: CASSPRDLFRVEFF.

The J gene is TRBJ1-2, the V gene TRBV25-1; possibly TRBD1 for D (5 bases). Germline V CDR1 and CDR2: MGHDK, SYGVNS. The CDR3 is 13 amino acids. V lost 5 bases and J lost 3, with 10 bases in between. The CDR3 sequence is CASSKGRDYGYTF. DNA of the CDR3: TGTGCCAGCAGTAAGGGACGGGACTATGGCTACACCTTC.

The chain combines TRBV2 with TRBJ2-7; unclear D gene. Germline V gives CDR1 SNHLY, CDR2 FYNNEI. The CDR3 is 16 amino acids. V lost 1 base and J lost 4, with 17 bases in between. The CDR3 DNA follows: TGTGCCAGCAGTGAAGGACCCAGGACGTTGACTTACGAGCAGTACTTC. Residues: CASSEGPRTLTYEQYF.

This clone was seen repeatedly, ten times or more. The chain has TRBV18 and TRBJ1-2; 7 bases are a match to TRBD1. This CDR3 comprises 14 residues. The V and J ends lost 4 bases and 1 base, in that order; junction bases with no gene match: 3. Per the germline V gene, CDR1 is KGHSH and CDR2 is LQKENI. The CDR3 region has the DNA TGTGCCAGCTCACTCGACAGGGATAACTATGGCTACACCTTC. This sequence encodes CASSLDRDNYGYTF. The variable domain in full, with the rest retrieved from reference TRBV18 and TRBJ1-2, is NAGVMQNPRHLVRRRGQEARLRCSPMKGHSHVYWYRQLPEEGLKFMVYLQKENIIDESGMPKERFSAEFPKEGPSILRIQQVVRGDSAAYFCASSLDRDNYGYTFGSGTRLTVV.

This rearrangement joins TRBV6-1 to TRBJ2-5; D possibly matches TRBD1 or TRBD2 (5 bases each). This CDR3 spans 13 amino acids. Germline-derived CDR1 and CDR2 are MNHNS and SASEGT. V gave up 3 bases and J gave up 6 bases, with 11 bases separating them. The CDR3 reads CASSDLGEKTQYF. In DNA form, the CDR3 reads TGTGCCAGCAGTGATTTGGGGGAAAAGACCCAGTACTTC.

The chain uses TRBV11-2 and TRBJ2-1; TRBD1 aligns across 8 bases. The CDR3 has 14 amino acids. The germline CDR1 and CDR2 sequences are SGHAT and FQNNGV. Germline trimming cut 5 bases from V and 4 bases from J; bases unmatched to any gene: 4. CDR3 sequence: CASSPGQEYNEQFF. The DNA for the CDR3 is TGTGCCAGCAGCCCGGGACAGGAGTACAATGAGCAGTTCTTC.

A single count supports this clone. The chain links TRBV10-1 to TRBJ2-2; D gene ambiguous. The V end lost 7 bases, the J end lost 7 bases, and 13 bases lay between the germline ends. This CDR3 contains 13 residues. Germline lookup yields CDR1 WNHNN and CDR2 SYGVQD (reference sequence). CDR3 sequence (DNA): TGCGCCAGCACTTCGGGTTCGGGCGGGGAGCTGTTTTTT. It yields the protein CASTSGSGGELFF.